Detailed here is one TCR beta chain. V was pared by 2 bases and J by 0 bases, with 14 bases between. The CDR3 extends over 18 amino acids. Germline V gene data show CDR1 as SGHTA and CDR2 as FQGNSA. Assay used: immunoSEQ multiplex PCR; TCRdb lists only in-frame clones, some missing. The sample consists of under 700,000 clones, approximately 80% of them appearing once. This sample is part of a study of shared T cell receptors in the human thymus. The data were also submitted as part of a second study, on human thymus T cells. From that study: The donor group consisted of healthy Finnish infants who were having corrective surgery for congenital heart defects. Obtained as resections during corrective heart surgery, the thymus tissue was then studied. V and J genes seemed to be used with bias in thymic and blood repertoires. Unrelated individuals reportedly shared highly overlapping thymic TCR repertoires.

Source material: thymocytes. The sequence derives from a boy less than two years old with a congenital heart defect. V gene TRBV7-2 combines with J gene TRBJ2-6; D is unresolved. This CDR3 reads CASSLKSALYSGANVLTF. Here the CDR3 DNA reads TGTGCCAGCAGCTTAAAGTCCGCGTTGTACTCTGGGGCCAACGTCCTGACTTTC. Full variable domain (missing parts from reference TRBV7-2 and TRBJ2-6): GAGVSQSPSNKVTEKGKDVELRCDPISGHTALYWYRQSLGQGLEFLIYFQGNSAPDKSGLPSDRFSAERTGGSVSTLTIQRTQQEDSAVYLCASSLKSALYSGANVLTFGAGSRLTVL.